The T cell receptor beta chain under discussion was sequenced for a study of T cells expressing NK-cell markers. TCRdb re-called the 5' RACE reads; every CDR3 protein appears as one record, without DNA. The record lists fewer than 400,000 distinct CDR3 sequences, of which the ten most abundant hold around 10%. Germline V CDR1 and CDR2: MNHEY, SVGAGI. The CDR3 is 17 amino acids. Sequencing input: blood T cells: a sorted CD56 or NKG2C T cell subset, CD4+ or CD8+ T cells, or bulk PBMC T cells (not recorded which). The chain couples TRBV6-5 to TRBJ2-2; the TRBD1 assignment by TCRdb is unverifiable without DNA. The source is a woman in her forties or fifties in good health. CDR3 loop: CASTKRGTGANTGELFF.